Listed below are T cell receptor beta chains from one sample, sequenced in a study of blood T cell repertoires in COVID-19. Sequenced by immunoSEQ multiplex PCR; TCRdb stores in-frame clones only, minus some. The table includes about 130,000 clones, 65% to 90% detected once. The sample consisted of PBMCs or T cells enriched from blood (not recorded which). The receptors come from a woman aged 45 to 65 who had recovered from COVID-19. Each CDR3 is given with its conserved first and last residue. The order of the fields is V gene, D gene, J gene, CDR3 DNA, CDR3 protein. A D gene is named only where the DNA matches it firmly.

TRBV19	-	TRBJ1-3	TGTGCCAGTAGTATGAGAGGATCTGGAAACACCATATATTTT	CASSMRGSGNTIYF
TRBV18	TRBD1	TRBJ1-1	TGTGCCAGCTCCTTCAGGGACAGGGTGGACACTGAAGCTTTCTTT	CASSFRDRVDTEAFF
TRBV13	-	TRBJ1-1	TGTGCCAGCAGCCCACCGGCGACAGGGAACACTGAAGCTTTCTTT	CASSPPATGNTEAFF
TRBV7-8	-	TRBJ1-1	TGTGCCAGCAGCAACAGATTGAACACTGAAGCTTTCTTT	CASSNRLNTEAFF
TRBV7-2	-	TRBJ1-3	TGTGCCAGCAGCTTAGCGCTAGGCTCTGGAAACACCATATATTTT	CASSLALGSGNTIYF
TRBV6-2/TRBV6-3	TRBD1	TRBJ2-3	TGTGCCAGCAGTTACCCCCCGGGACAGGGGGCGGATACGCAGTATTTT	CASSYPPGQGADTQYF
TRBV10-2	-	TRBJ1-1	TGCGCCAGCAGTGAGCAGGCCTACACTGAAGCTTTCTTT	CASSEQAYTEAFF
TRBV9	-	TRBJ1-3	TGTGCCAGCAGCGTAGGAATAGCTGGAAACACCATATATTTT	CASSVGIAGNTIYF
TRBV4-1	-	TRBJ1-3	TGCGCCAGCAGCCAAGATTCACAGATAAACTCTGGAAACACCATATATTTT	CASSQDSQINSGNTIYF
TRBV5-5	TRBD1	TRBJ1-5	TGTGCCAGCAGCCCGGACCCCAGGGGGCGCCCCAATCAGCCCCAGCATTTT	CASSPDPRGRPNQPQHF
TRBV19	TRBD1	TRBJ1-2	TGTGCCAGTAGTTTCGGACAGGGGGATGGCTACACCTTC	CASSFGQGDGYTF
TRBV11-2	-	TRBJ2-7	TGTGCCAGCAGCTTAGATCCCGGCCCCGGGGCCTACGAGCAGTACTTC	CASSLDPGPGAYEQYF
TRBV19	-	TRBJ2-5	TGTGCCAGTGTCGACGGGTCCGCCAGGGAAGAGACCCAGTACTTC	CASVDGSAREETQYF
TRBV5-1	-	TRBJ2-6	TGCGCCAGCAGCTTCGTAGTTTCTGGGGCCAACGTCCTGACTTTC	CASSFVVSGANVLTF
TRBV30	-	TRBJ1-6	TGTGCCTGGAGTGGATGGTCGGGGGGGGGTTCACCCCTCCACTTT	CAWSGWSGGGSPLHF
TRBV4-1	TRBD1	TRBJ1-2	TGCGCCAGCAGCCATGAGGACAGGGTGGACGGCTACACCTTC	CASSHEDRVDGYTF
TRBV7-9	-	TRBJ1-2	TGTGCCAGCAGCTTAGCAGGGGGGGCGAGCTATGGCTACACCTTC	CASSLAGGASYGYTF
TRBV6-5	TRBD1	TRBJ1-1	TGTGCCAGCGAATCTCAAGGGACAGGACGAATGGAAGCTTTCTTT	CASESQGTGRMEAFF
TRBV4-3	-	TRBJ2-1	TGCGCCAGCAGCCAAGAAAGATGGCAGGGGCCGAGCGATGAGCAGTTCTTC	CASSQERWQGPSDEQFF
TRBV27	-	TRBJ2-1	TGTGCCAGCAGACGGGACGGAGGGGAGCAGTTCTTC	CASRRDGGEQFF
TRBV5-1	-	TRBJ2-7	TGCGCCAGCAGCAAAACTCGGACTGGGAGCTCCTACGAGCAGTACTTC	CASSKTRTGSSYEQYF
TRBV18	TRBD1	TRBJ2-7	TGTGCCAGCTCAACATCCGGGACAGGGTTGTACGAGCAGTACTTC	CASSTSGTGLYEQYF
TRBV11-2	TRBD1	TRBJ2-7	TGTGCCAGCAGCCCGACAGGGGGCAGGTCCTACGAGCAGTACTTC	CASSPTGGRSYEQYF
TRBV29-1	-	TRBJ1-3	TGCAGCGTTGGGGGAGTCTCTGGAAACACCATATATTTT	CSVGGVSGNTIYF